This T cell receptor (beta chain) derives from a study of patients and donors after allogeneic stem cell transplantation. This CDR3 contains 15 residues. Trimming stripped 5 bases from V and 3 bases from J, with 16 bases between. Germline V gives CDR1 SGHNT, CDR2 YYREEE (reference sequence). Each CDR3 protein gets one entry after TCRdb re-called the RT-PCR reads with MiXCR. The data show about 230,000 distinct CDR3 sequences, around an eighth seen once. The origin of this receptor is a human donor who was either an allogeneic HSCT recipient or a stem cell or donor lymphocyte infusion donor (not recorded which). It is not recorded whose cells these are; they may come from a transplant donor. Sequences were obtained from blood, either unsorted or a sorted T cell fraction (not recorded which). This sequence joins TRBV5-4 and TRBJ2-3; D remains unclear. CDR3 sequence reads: CASRNGPSRTDTQYF. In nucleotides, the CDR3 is TGTGCCAGCAGAAACGGGCCCTCTAGGACAGATACGCAGTATTTT.